Listed below are T cell receptor beta chains from one sample, sequenced in a study of identical twins. TCRdb called the 5' RACE reads again in MiXCR, with one record for every CDR3 protein. In the table there are about 240,000 distinct CDR3 sequences, roughly a tenth of which are singletons. Material for sequencing was memory T cells sorted from blood. The receptors here all came from a man aged 50-60 years in good health. Both conserved end residues are part of each CDR3. A clone size is listed for some rows: how often the clone was seen (once, few, many), or a class if it is expanded.

length,J,size,V,CDR3
14,TRBJ2-7,.,TRBV5-1,CASKTTSGDYEQYF
13,TRBJ2-7,.,TRBV19,CASSPGQAYEQSF
15,TRBJ2-2,few,TRBV28,CASSSPRDFLGELFF
15,TRBJ2-7,few,TRBV5-1,CASSLKGGTPGEQYF
15,TRBJ2-3,few,TRBV5-1,CASSLEPLRTDTQYF
13,TRBJ2-1,.,TRBV7-7,CASSLKAFGEQFF
14,TRBJ1-1,few,TRBV20-1,CSARRAHLNTEAFF
14,TRBJ2-5,many,TRBV9,CASTERGGLETQYF
17,TRBJ1-3,many,TRBV4-3,CASSQSHMWVTGNTIYF
12,TRBJ1-5,many,TRBV6-6,CASMTGGQPQHF
17,TRBJ2-3,many,TRBV10-3,CAISDPQGGQGTDTQYF
18,TRBJ1-5,.,TRBV4-2,CASSQDPGGGYSNQPQHF
15,TRBJ2-7,few,TRBV5-1,CASSPGAGGSYEQYF
13,TRBJ2-2,.,TRBV2,CASSEGPTGELVF
14,TRBJ2-7,few,TRBV20-1,CSAERGTGSNEQYF
17,TRBJ1-1,few,TRBV4-2,CASSQDPAGSGNTEAFF
15,TRBJ1-2,.,TRBV7-9,CASSLITGINYGYTF
16,TRBJ2-3,few,TRBV6-5,CASSYAGGLRTDTQYF
16,TRBJ2-5,.,TRBV20-1,CSARGPLAGLQETQYF
14,TRBJ2-5,many,TRBV12-3/TRBV12-4,CASSLLATRETQYF
14,TRBJ2-7,many,TRBV5-1,CASSLTSGPYEQYF
15,TRBJ2-2,many,TRBV6-5,CASSYRSGNTGELFF
13,TRBJ2-4,many,TRBV7-3,CASSLSDRDIQYF
15,TRBJ2-7,many,TRBV20-1,CSASPRGGWSYEQYF
14,TRBJ1-1,many,TRBV27,CASSLTGGSTEAFF
16,TRBJ2-2,few,TRBV20-1,CSARRARTAQNGELFF
15,TRBJ2-3,.,TRBV7-2,CASSPLLLQTDTQYF
15,TRBJ2-7,many,TRBV7-8,CASSPAGGRTGEQYF
14,TRBJ2-1,many,TRBV9,CASSVGSTYNEQFF
14,TRBJ2-5,.,TRBV2,CATRDRAAAETQYF
13,TRBJ1-2,.,TRBV5-1,CASSLGRYYGYTF
14,TRBJ2-3,many,TRBV7-2,CASSQMRSTDTQYF
16,TRBJ1-5,many,TRBV5-1,CASSSRTGDSNQPQHF